One and the same sample provided the 5 T cell receptor beta chains below, sequenced in a study of blood T cell repertoires in COVID-19. The assay was immunoSEQ multiplex PCR, and TCRdb's table has in-frame clones only and misses some. The table has about half a million clones, 80% to 90% seen once. The sequenced material came from peripheral blood. All receptors derive from a human donor in a cohort sampled during active COVID-19.

V is TRBV6-5 and J is TRBJ1-1; D is ambiguous. The length of the CDR3 is 13 residues. V lost 6 bases and J 1 base, leaving 9 bases between the germline ends. The germline V gene encodes CDR1 MNHEY and CDR2 SVGAGI. The CDR3 protein is CASRWAQNTEAFF. The CDR3 DNA is TGTGCCAGCAGGTGGGCGCAGAACACTGAAGCTTTCTTT.

The chain has TRBV6-2 or TRBV6-3 and TRBJ1-5, with D tentatively TRBD1 (5 bases). Germline CDR1 reads MNHEY; CDR2 reads SVGEGT. Deletions cut 4 bases from V and 5 bases from J, with 9 bases between. The CDR3 is 13 amino acids. The CDR3 nucleotides read TGTGCCAGCAGTTTGGCAGGGTATCAGCCCCAGCATTTT. Protein sequence: CASSLAGYQPQHF.

This chain joins TRBV9 and TRBJ2-2; 9 bases line up with TRBD2. Trimming removed 4 bases from V and 5 bases from J; junction bases left unmatched: 9. CDR1 SGDLS and CDR2 YYNGEE come from the germline V gene. This CDR3 is 16 amino acids long. CDR3 loop: CASSLQREDGTGELFF. The CDR3 DNA follows: TGTGCCAGCAGCCTCCAGCGGGAGGATGGGACCGGGGAGCTGTTTTTT.

The chain couples TRBV25-1 to TRBJ1-5, with 9 bases that match TRBD1. Per the germline V gene, CDR1 is MGHDK and CDR2 is SYGVNS. J lost 11 bases, V lost 4 bases, and 3 bases had no gene match. The CDR3 covers 12 residues. The CDR3 loop is CASSGGDRAQHF. The CDR3 DNA follows: TGTGCCAGCAGTGGGGGGGACAGGGCCCAGCATTTT.

The chain is built from TRBV5-5 and TRBJ1-4; 8 positions agree with TRBD1. Germline loops: CDR1 SGHKS, CDR2 YYEKEE (reference sequence). The CDR3 runs to 16 residues. V was pared by 1 base and J by 8 bases, with 10 bases of the junction left unmatched. The DNA of the CDR3 is TGTGCCAGCAGCTTGAAAAGACAGGGGAGTGGAGAAAAACTGTTTTTT. Protein product: CASSLKRQGSGEKLFF. Filled out from reference TRBV5-5 and TRBJ1-4, the complete variable domain reads DAGVTQSPTHLIKTRGQQVTLRCSPISGHKSVSWYQQVLGQGPQFIFQYYEKEERGRGNFPDRFSARQFPNYSSELNVNALLLGDSALYLCASSLKRQGSGEKLFFGSGTQLSVL.